This T cell receptor (beta chain) emerged from a study of shared clonotypes between healthy human individuals (dated by TCRdb to 2018 to 2021). For the wider study: A few men and two women, aged 18 to 49 years, made up the cohort. For each donor, CD4 naive and CD4 memory were each given three plates, CD8 naive was given two plates, and CD8 memory was given one plate. Between about 0.8 and 9 billion PBMCs per donor were obtained by leukapheresis. Libraries were prepared and TCR repertoires were sequenced by different laboratories using diverse techniques, in order to increase sequencing depth and limit assay-specific biases. The study deeply sequenced blood TCR repertoires of about 5 healthy adults to estimate repertoire size and the extent of clonotype sharing between individuals. Points the paper makes about the study in general: Sampling was restricted to blood, and TCR repertoires in tissue are likely to differ from TCR repertoires in blood. Sharing across a few donors was observed for about 5% of naive CD4, about 3.2% of naive CD8, about 2.3% of memory CD4, and around 0.42% of memory CD8 clonotypes. Even with the large sequencing depth, rarefaction of the sorted-subset datasets indicated that sequencing was incomplete. Because the study included a small number of donors, the genetic and exposure-history diversity represented was limited. Compared with non-shared clonotypes, clonotypes shared by all four sorted-subset donors had higher generation probabilities. Based on pairwise subsampling, the degree of clonotype sharing among donors was expected to be affected by sequencing depth. Larger estimated clonotype richness was generally found for naive subsets than for memory subsets.

This clone was counted only a few times. Its cognate antigen has yet to be identified. No per-base quality is available; no much larger clone lies one base away. Healthy HIV-negative adults with no recently reported acute infections or vaccinations were included as donors. Every donor was a Caucasian adult residing in Nashville, Tennessee, USA. CD4+ T cells were enriched through magnetic negative selection, after which naive cells were positively selected on CD45RA and the remaining negative fraction served as the memory subset. Blood was collected by leukapheresis, and PBMCs were isolated by Ficoll-Histopaque density gradient centrifugation and then cryopreserved in liquid nitrogen vapor phase. Purity and quantity of every magnetically sorted T cell population were checked by analytical flow cytometry. Each sorted fraction had its genomic DNA isolated and then quantified by UV absorbance on a Nanodrop 2000c.

V loses 8 bases, J loses 4 bases, and the germline ends lie 14 bases apart. The germline V gene (reference sequence) supplies CDR1 GTSNPN and CDR2 SVGIG. Spanning cysteine to phenylalanine, the CDR3 consists of 12 amino acids. Just the 36-base CDR3 DNA is kept, in frame starting at base 1. Using the deep immunoSEQ assay, TCR CDR3 regions were amplified from genomic DNA by multiplex PCR. Genomic DNA extracted from each cell subset was distributed evenly over all wells of several immunoSEQ 96-well plates, and each plate served as one replicate. Each replicate PCR for sorted subsets received roughly 0.2 ug genomic DNA, equal to tens of thousands of T cell genomes. Purified libraries were measured with a Qubit 3.0 fluorometer, size-checked on a Bioanalyzer 2100, and measured again with the KAPA Library Quantification kit. Each immunoSEQ 96-well plate was sequenced on its own single-read 150-cycle Illumina NextSeq 550 flow cell. In the original analysis: Because the immunoSEQ output held only junctional sequences and lacked quality scores, the filtering could not match the filtering applied to full-length reads. Sequences were annotated with PyIR, a Python wrapper for IgBLAST v1.9, using IMGT germline references to assign V/J genes and CDR3. Reads were filtered out if the reads had weak V/J assignments (E-value above 1e-6), no CDR3, stop codons, out-of-frame junctions, or ambiguous translated residues. V3J clonotypes were defined as sequences sharing an identical inferred V gene, J gene, and CDR3 amino acid sequence. The percentage overlap between two repertoires was calculated by dividing the number of shared unique clonotypes by the size of the smaller repertoire. Richness of each repertoire was evaluated using RTK rarefaction, the Chao1 estimator, and Recon v2.1 estimates of unobserved clonotypes. Generation probabilities for all TCRbeta clonotypes obtained by the gDNA method from four donors were computed using OLGA. TCRdb re-hosts the immuneACCESS table, in-frame sequences only. Its copies lack some clones; in the studies checked, an unresolved V gene accounts for under half of them, and the cause for the rest is not known. Clone size and V and J calls were adopted from that table, with D and trimming inferred from the DNA. Here the sample has 2 million to 3 million clones; approximately 94% occur a single time. Jointly, the top ten make up more than 0.35% of the sample.

The receptor was isolated from a man in his late teens or twenties in good health. Some clones in this sample may be carry-over from other donors' samples. The sequencing sample was made of naive CD4+ T cells from PBMCs. What this sample's cell subset or site label stands for: CD45RA+ positively selected. The rearranged chain carries TRBV30 and TRBJ1-1, and perhaps TRBD1 as D gene, on 5 matching bases. The CDR3 region has the sequence CAASGGGTEAFF. The DNA reads TGTGCCGCGTCCGGGGGGGGCACTGAAGCTTTCTTT.